This T cell receptor beta chain was sequenced during a study of shared clonotypes between healthy human individuals. This CDR3 is built from 14 residues. Trimming took 4 bases from V and 0 from J, leaving 8 bases between them. The germline V gene has CDR1 SGHTS and CDR2 YDEGEE. Using immunoSEQ multiplex PCR, the repertoire was profiled, and TCRdb retains in-frame clones only, with some absent. The data contain more than 850,000 clones, around three quarters of them singletons. Sequenced input: memory CD4+ T cells from PBMCs. Subset noted: CD45RA-negative fraction. The clonotype was recovered from a man younger than 35 in good health. Some clones in this sample may be carry-over from other donors' samples. The V call is TRBV5-8, the J call TRBJ2-1; maybe TRBD2 (6 bases). The CDR3 here is CASSPGSSYNEQFF. The CDR3 DNA is TGTGCCAGCAGCCCCGGGAGCTCCTACAATGAGCAGTTCTTC.